The present entry profiles one T cell receptor (beta chain) with its context. In the original processing: Amplification of reference gene primers provided the estimated nucleated cell counts. Sequencing used immunoSEQ multiplex PCR; TCRdb keeps in-frame clones, though not all of them. V and J calls and clone size come straight from that table; D and trimming were deduced from the DNA. The data show 270,000 or so clones, roughly 86% seen once. This specimen comes from a study of blood T cell repertoires in COVID-19. Overall study context: Acute-phase and convalescent COVID-19 samples originated in the United States, Italy and Spain. T cells, B-cell-depleted T cells, or PBMCs provided the cDNA or gDNA that served as material.

Germline assignment: CDR1 MNHNS and CDR2 SASEGT. CDR3 length: 16 amino acids. The V segment lost 1 base and the J segment 5 bases; nucleotides outside the gene matches: 10. This clonotype was obtained from a man aged 40-55 years with active or convalescent COVID-19. The rearrangement joins TRBV6-1 to TRBJ2-5, with TRBD1 matching over 7 bases. Sequencing was carried out using peripheral blood. CDR3 bases: TGTGCCAGCAGTGAAGTGGGCAGGGGGTTACGGGAGACCCAGTACTTC. It codes for CASSEVGRGLRETQYF.